The 4 T cell receptor beta chains reported below all come from one sample, sequenced in a study of cytomegalovirus exposure and HLA in healthy donors. The PCR ran on 60 Vbeta and 13 Jbeta primers. Repertoires were generated with immunoSEQ multiplex PCR, while TCRdb's copy carries only in-frame clones and drops some. Of around 100,000 clones listed, roughly 80% are singletons. The sample consisted of PBMCs. Receptors originate from a man aged 45-60 years in good health and CMV-seropositive.

This clone came up a few times. V and J are TRBV9 and TRBJ2-7, with TRBD2 matching 9 bases. The trim removed 3 bases at V and 0 bases at J, leaving 4 bases unmatched. The CDR3 contains 15 residues. Germline assignment: CDR1 SGDLS and CDR2 YYNGEE. The CDR3 DNA is TGTGCCAGCAGCGCCAGCGGGGGGAGCTCCTACGAGCAGTACTTC. It is translated as CASSASGGSSYEQYF.

This CDR3 is CASSLGSSVDYNEQFF. DNA of the CDR3: TGTGCCAGCAGCTTGGGTTCTAGCGTTGACTACAATGAGCAGTTCTTC. The gene calls are TRBV5-8 and TRBJ2-1, with D tentatively TRBD2 (6 bases). Germline CDR1 and CDR2: SGHTS and YDEGEE. The V gene lost 0 bases and the J gene lost 3 bases, with 13 bases spanning the gap. The CDR3 covers 16 residues.

This rearrangement joins TRBV30 to TRBJ2-1, with 8 bases matching TRBD2. Trimming took 1 base from V and 8 from J; bases not matched to a gene: 10. The germline CDR1 and CDR2 sequences are GTSNPN and SVGIG (reference sequence). This CDR3 comprises 15 residues. This CDR3 reads CAWSGVAGPRDEQFF. DNA of the CDR3: TGTGCCTGGAGTGGGGTAGCGGGACCCAGAGATGAGCAGTTCTTC.

V and J are TRBV5-4 and TRBJ1-3; 8 bases agree with TRBD1. The CDR3 loop spans 16 amino acids. Germline CDR1 and CDR2: SGHNT and YYREEE (reference sequence). Trimming at V came to 1 base and at J to 1 base, leaving 4 bases not matched to a gene. The CDR3 DNA is TGTGCCAGCAGCTTGTCAGGACAGGGTTCTGGAAACACCATATATTTT. This encodes CASSLSGQGSGNTIYF. Complete variable domain (other parts from reference TRBV5-4 and TRBJ1-3): ETGVTQSPTHLIKTRGQQVTLRCSSQSGHNTVSWYQQALGQGPQFIFQYYREEENGRGNFPPRFSGLQFPNYSSELNVNALELDDSALYLCASSLSGQGSGNTIYFGEGSWLTVV.